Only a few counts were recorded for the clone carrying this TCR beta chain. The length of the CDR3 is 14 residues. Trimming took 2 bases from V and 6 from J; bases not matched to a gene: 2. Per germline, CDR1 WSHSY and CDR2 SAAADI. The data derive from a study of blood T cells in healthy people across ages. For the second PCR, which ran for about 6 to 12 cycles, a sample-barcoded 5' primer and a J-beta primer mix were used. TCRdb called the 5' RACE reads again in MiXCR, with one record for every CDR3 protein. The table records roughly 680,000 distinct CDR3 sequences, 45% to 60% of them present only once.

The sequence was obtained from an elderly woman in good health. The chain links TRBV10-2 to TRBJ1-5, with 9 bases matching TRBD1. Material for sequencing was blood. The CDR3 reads CASSEADRGQPQHF. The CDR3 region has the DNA TGCGCCAGCAGTGAGGCGGACAGGGGTCAGCCCCAGCATTTT.